The TCR beta chain described here comes from a study of blood T cell repertoires in COVID-19. About the study: Sources were T cells, B-cell-depleted T cells, or PBMCs; the material itself was cDNA or gDNA.

Assignments of participants to cohorts depended upon their own reported clinical history. The table came from immunoSEQ multiplex PCR; TCRdb's copy has only in-frame clones and leaves some out. The sample lists roughly 150,000 clones, about four fifths occurring once. After removal of 1 base from V and 0 bases from J, the junction contained 2 bases not matched to a gene. This CDR3 is 16 amino acids long. CDR1 and CDR2 (germline): LGHDT, YNNKEL (reference sequence). The origin of this receptor is a woman aged 60 to 75 who had recovered from COVID-19. Sequenced input: PBMCs or T cells enriched from blood (not recorded which). V and J are TRBV3-1 (or the pseudogene TRBV3-2) and TRBJ2-1, with 8 positions matching TRBD2. The CDR3 nucleotides are TGTGCCAGCAGCCAAGTGGCGGGGGGCTCCTACAATGAGCAGTTCTTC. This sequence encodes CASSQVAGGSYNEQFF.